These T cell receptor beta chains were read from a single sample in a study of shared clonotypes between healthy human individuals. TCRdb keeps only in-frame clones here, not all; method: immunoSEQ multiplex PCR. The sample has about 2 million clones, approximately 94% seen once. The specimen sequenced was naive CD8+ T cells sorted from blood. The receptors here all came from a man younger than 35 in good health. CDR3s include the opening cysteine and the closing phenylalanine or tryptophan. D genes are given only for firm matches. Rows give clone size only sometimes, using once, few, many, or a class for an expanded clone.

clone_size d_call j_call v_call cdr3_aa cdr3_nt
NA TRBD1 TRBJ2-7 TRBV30 CALDRGTYEQYF TGTGCCCTAGACAGGGGAACCTACGAGCAGTACTTC
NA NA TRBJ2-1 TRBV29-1 CSVEGGAPGSYNEQFF TGCAGCGTTGAAGGAGGAGCCCCAGGCTCCTACAATGAGCAGTTCTTC
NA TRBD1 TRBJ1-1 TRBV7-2 CASSLWDRGGTEAFF TGTGCCAGCAGCTTATGGGACAGGGGTGGCACTGAAGCTTTCTTT
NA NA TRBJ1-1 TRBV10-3 CAISESTYANTEAFF TGTGCCATCAGTGAGTCGACGTACGCGAACACTGAAGCTTTCTTT
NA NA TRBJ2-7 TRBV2 CASYSGTIYEQYF TGTGCCAGCTATTCGGGGACAATCTACGAGCAGTACTTC
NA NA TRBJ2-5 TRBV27 CASSGTVNQETQYF TGTGCCAGCAGTGGCACAGTAAACCAAGAGACCCAGTACTTC
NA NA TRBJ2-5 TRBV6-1 CASSELGIQETQYF TGTGCCAGCAGTGAATTAGGGATCCAAGAGACCCAGTACTTC
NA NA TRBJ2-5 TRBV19 CASSIFGDSQETQYF TGTGCCAGTAGTATCTTTGGGGACTCCCAAGAGACCCAGTACTTC
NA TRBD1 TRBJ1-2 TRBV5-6 CASSLGQGGNGYTF TGTGCCAGCAGCTTGGGACAGGGTGGGAATGGCTACACCTTC
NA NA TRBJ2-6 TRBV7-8 CASSLGQSGANVLTF TGTGCCAGCAGCCTCGGACAGTCTGGGGCCAACGTCCTGACTTTC
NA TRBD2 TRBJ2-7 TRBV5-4 CASRLGGGHEQYF TGTGCCAGCCGGCTCGGGGGGGGCCACGAGCAGTACTTC
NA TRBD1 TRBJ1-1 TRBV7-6 CASSKLPGQEAFF TGTGCCAGCAGCAAACTCCCGGGACAGGAAGCTTTCTTT
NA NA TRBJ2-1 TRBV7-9 CASSSTRGYNEQFF TGTGCCAGCAGCTCAACGCGGGGCTACAATGAGCAGTTCTTC
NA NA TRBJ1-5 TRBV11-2 CASSRSGASYQPQHF TGTGCCAGCAGCCGATCGGGGGCCTCTTATCAGCCCCAGCATTTT
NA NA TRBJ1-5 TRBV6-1 CASSEGAYSNQPQHF TGTGCCAGCAGTGAAGGAGCTTATAGCAATCAGCCCCAGCATTTT
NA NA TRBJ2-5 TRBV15 CATSRASWSDQTQYF TGTGCCACCAGCAGGGCGAGCTGGTCCGATCAGACCCAGTACTTC
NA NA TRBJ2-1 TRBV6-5 CASSYYTANEQFF TGTGCCAGCAGTTACTACACGGCCAATGAGCAGTTCTTC
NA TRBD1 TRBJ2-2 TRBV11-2 CASSSGGANTGELFF TGTGCCAGCAGCTCAGGGGGCGCGAACACCGGGGAGCTGTTTTTT
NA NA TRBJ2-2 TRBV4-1 CASSQGTAFTGELFF TGCGCCAGCAGCCAAGGGACAGCTTTCACCGGGGAGCTGTTTTTT
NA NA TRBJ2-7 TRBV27 CASSLNDAYEQYF TGTGCCAGCAGTCTAAACGACGCGTACGAGCAGTACTTC
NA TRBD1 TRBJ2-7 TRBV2 CASRGDSSYEQYF TGTGCCAGCAGGGGGGACAGTTCCTACGAGCAGTACTTC
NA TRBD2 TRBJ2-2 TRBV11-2 CASSRTSVNTGELFF TGTGCCAGCAGCCGGACTAGCGTAAACACCGGGGAGCTGTTTTTT
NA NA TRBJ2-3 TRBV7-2 CASSAAGPRTDTQYF TGTGCCAGCAGCGCAGCCGGCCCGAGGACAGATACGCAGTATTTT
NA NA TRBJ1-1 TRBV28 CASSLRAEGPWAFF TGTGCCAGCAGTTTGCGGGCGGAGGGGCCGTGGGCTTTCTTT
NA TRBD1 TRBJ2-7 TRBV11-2 CASSFGTGPYEQYF TGTGCCAGCAGCTTCGGGACAGGTCCCTACGAGCAGTACTTC
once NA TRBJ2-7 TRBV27 CASSLKPTYEQYF TGTGCCAGCAGTTTAAAACCTACCTACGAGCAGTACTTC
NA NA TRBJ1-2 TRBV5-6 CASSLEGANYGYTF TGTGCCAGCAGCTTGGAAGGAGCTAACTATGGCTACACCTTC
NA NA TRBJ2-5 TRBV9 CASSVDPPGTHGETQYF TGTGCCAGCAGCGTGGACCCCCCCGGGACACACGGGGAGACCCAGTACTTC
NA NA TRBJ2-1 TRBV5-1 CASSLTASGSTNEQFF TGCGCCAGCAGCTTAACGGCCAGCGGAAGTACAAATGAGCAGTTCTTC
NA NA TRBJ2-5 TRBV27 CASRRGEQETQYF TGTGCCAGTCGGAGGGGGGAACAAGAGACCCAGTACTTC
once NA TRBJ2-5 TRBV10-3 CAISDSSVHPAETQYF TGTGCCATCAGTGACTCCTCTGTTCATCCCGCAGAGACCCAGTACTTC
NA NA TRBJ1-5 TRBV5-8 CASSLRGYGQPQHF TGTGCCAGCAGCCTGCGGGGTTACGGTCAGCCCCAGCATTTT
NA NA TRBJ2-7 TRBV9 CASSVAQDYEQYF TGTGCCAGCAGCGTAGCTCAGGACTACGAGCAGTACTTC
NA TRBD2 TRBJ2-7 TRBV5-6 CASSLGLAGLSYEQYF TGTGCCAGCAGCCTAGGACTAGCGGGGCTCTCCTACGAGCAGTACTTC